The 30 T cell receptor beta chains presented below share a single source sample, sequenced in a study of monozygotic twins with inflammatory bowel disease. Reprocessing the 5' RACE reads, TCRdb reports a single entry for every CDR3 protein and omits DNA. The sample includes about 130,000 distinct CDR3 sequences. The sample consisted of blood. These receptors originate from a human donor with ulcerative colitis or Crohn's disease, or a healthy co-twin of an affected twin (not recorded which).

This chain joins TRBV6-2 or TRBV6-3 and TRBJ2-7; TCRdb proposes TRBD1, but this gene call is untestable without DNA. This CDR3 spans 11 amino acids. Germline CDR1 is MNHEY and CDR2 is SVGEGT. This CDR3 is CASSYGGEQYF.

The chain uses TRBV5-1 and TRBJ2-3; with no DNA, the TCRdb D assignment of TRBD1 cannot be verified. Germline V lookup: CDR1 SGHRS, CDR2 YFSETQ. The CDR3 sequence is 16 residues long. CDR3 loop: CASSLVGGSNGDTQYF.

This chain joins TRBV6-1 and TRBJ1-1. CDR1 is MNHNS, CDR2 SASEGT, per germline. The CDR3 is 13 amino acids. CDR3 protein: CASSDSANTEAFF.

J is TRBJ2-2 and V is TRBV19; TCRdb's assignment of TRBD2 cannot be checked, as there is no DNA. CDR3 length equals 16 residues. The germline V gene encodes CDR1 LNHDA and CDR2 SQIVND (reference sequence). The CDR3 sequence is CASSIRGQGGTGELFF.

The chain employs TRBV12-3 or TRBV12-4 and TRBJ2-1; TCRdb reports TRBD1, a call that lacks DNA to check it against. The CDR3 loop spans 17 amino acids. The CDR3 sequence is CASSLGPGTGPLREQFF.

The genes are TRBV5-1 and TRBJ2-1; TCRdb proposes TRBD2, but this gene call is untestable without DNA. The CDR3 extends over 17 amino acids. CDR1 and CDR2 (germline): SGHRS, YFSETQ. The CDR3 reads CASSALPLAGVGNEQFF.

The chain uses TRBV4-3 and TRBJ2-1; TCRdb calls TRBD2, which cannot be checked without DNA. Germline assignment: CDR1 LGHNA and CDR2 YSLEER. This CDR3 is 15 amino acids long. The CDR3 loop reads CASSQGTSSYNEQFF.

V and J are TRBV3-1 and TRBJ2-7; the TRBD2 assignment by TCRdb is unverifiable without DNA. The CDR3 runs 16 residues. In germline, CDR1 is LGHDT, CDR2 YNNKEL (reference sequence). This CDR3 is CASSQESLAGLREQYF.

V gene TRBV7-9 combines with J gene TRBJ2-7. Germline CDR1 and CDR2: SEHNR and FQNEAQ (reference sequence). This CDR3 is 13 amino acids long. CDR3 sequence reads: CASSPTVGNEQYF.

This sequence joins TRBV14 and TRBJ2-1; TCRdb's assignment of TRBD2 cannot be checked, as there is no DNA. CDR3 length: 16 amino acids. CDR1 SGHDN and CDR2 FVKESK come from the germline V gene. The CDR3 loop reads CASSQVLSGRASEQFF.

The chain combines TRBV20-1 with TRBJ2-3. Germline V gives CDR1 DFQATT, CDR2 SNEGSKA (reference sequence). The CDR3 spans 17 residues. The CDR3 spells CSARDIPRGPLPDTQYF.

The genes are TRBV5-1 and TRBJ1-1. CDR1 and CDR2 from the germline V gene are SGHRS and YFSETQ. The CDR3 has 13 amino acids. The CDR3 is CASSRAGQIEAFF.

The V gene is TRBV28, the J gene TRBJ1-1. CDR3 length equals 14 residues. The germline gives CDR1 MDHEN, CDR2 SYDVKM. The CDR3 loop reads CASSFVSRDTEAFF.

The V gene is TRBV5-1, the J gene TRBJ2-1; the TCRdb call, TRBD2, lacks DNA for checking. Germline assignment: CDR1 SGHRS and CDR2 YFSETQ. This CDR3 has 16 residues. CDR3: CASSSELAPPYNEQFF.

J is TRBJ2-3 and V is TRBV20-1; TCRdb reports TRBD2, a call that lacks DNA to check it against. The CDR3 is 14 residues long. Germline values: CDR1 DFQATT, CDR2 SNEGSKA (reference sequence). CDR3 region: CSANKAGLTDTQYF.

This chain joins TRBV7-9 and TRBJ2-1; TCRdb calls TRBD1, which cannot be checked without DNA. This CDR3 has 14 residues. Germline CDR1 reads SEHNR; CDR2 reads FQNEAQ (reference sequence). The CDR3 region is CASSSGTGGDEQFF.

This sequence joins TRBV24-1 and TRBJ2-7; TCRdb's assignment of TRBD1 cannot be checked, as there is no DNA. The CDR3 is made up of 14 amino acids. Germline assignment: CDR1 KGHDR and CDR2 SFDVKD. The chain's CDR3 is CATSDPGTGDEQYF.

The J gene is TRBJ2-7, the V gene TRBV18; TCRdb proposes TRBD2, but this gene call is untestable without DNA. CDR3 size: 14 residues. The germline V gene has CDR1 KGHSH and CDR2 LQKENI. CDR3 in amino acids: CASSPASGSYEQYF.

V is TRBV6-2 or TRBV6-3 and J is TRBJ1-1. CDR3 size: 16 residues. The germline V gene has CDR1 MNHEY and CDR2 SVGEGT. The CDR3 protein is CASSYSTGSLNTEAFF.

CDR3 amino acids: CASSQVSGGGYGYTF. The chain uses TRBV14 and TRBJ1-2; as DNA is missing, the TRBD1 call by TCRdb cannot be tested. The V gene's germline CDR1 is SGHDN and CDR2 FVKESK. The CDR3 contains 15 residues.

This sequence joins TRBV7-2 and TRBJ2-2; TCRdb's assignment of TRBD1 cannot be checked, as there is no DNA. CDR1 is SGHTA and CDR2 is FQGNSA in the germline V gene. This CDR3 is 13 amino acids long. The CDR3 reads CASSGGITGELFF.

The chain combines TRBV20-1 with TRBJ2-7. From germline, CDR1 is DFQATT and CDR2 SNEGSKA (reference sequence). CDR3 length: 11 residues. The CDR3 sequence: CSARIAYEQYF.

This chain uses TRBV20-1 with TRBJ2-7; TCRdb designates TRBD1, a call that cannot be tested without DNA. The CDR3 contains 14 residues. CDR1 and CDR2 (germline): DFQATT, SNEGSKA (reference sequence). The CDR3 reads CSARDFAGSYEQYF.

The chain has TRBV28 and TRBJ1-5; TCRdb names TRBD1, which stays unverified in the absence of DNA. Per the germline V gene, CDR1 is MDHEN and CDR2 is SYDVKM. The CDR3 has 18 residues. CDR3 residues: CASSLGGQGPLSHQPQHF.

The CDR3 here is CASSEYSRRASGRESYEQYF. The genes are TRBV25-1 and TRBJ2-7; the TRBD2 assignment by TCRdb is unverifiable without DNA. CDR1 is MGHDK and CDR2 is SYGVNS in the germline V gene. This CDR3 has 20 amino acids.

The chain is built from TRBV7-6 and TRBJ2-1; the D gene TCRdb calls, TRBD2, cannot be checked with no DNA. Germline-derived CDR1 and CDR2 are SGHVS and FNYEAQ. This CDR3 has 15 residues. The CDR3 here is CASSPGTSGTLSQFF. The full variable domain, in which reference TRBV7-6 and TRBJ2-1 provide the parts outside the CDR3, is GAGVSQSPRYKVTKRGQDVALRCDPISGHVSLYWYRQALGQGPEFLTYFNYEAQQDKSGLPNDRFSAERPEGSISTLTIQRTEQRDSAMYRCASSPGTSGTLSQFFGPGTRLTVL.

V is TRBV5-1 and J is TRBJ2-1; absent DNA, TCRdb's TRBD2 call cannot be checked. The CDR3 is 18 amino acids. Germline CDR1 reads SGHRS; CDR2 reads YFSETQ. This CDR3 reads CASSPILAGGPVRNEQFF. The entire variable domain, with the rest obtained from reference TRBV5-1 and TRBJ2-1, is as follows: KAGVTQTPRYLIKTRGQQVTLSCSPISGHRSVSWYQQTPGQGLQFLFEYFSETQRNKGNFPGRFSGRQFSNSRSEMNVSTLELGDSALYLCASSPILAGGPVRNEQFFGPGTRLTVL.

The rearrangement links TRBV20-1 to TRBJ1-5; checking the TCRdb D call of TRBD1 is not possible without DNA. The germline gives CDR1 DFQATT, CDR2 SNEGSKA (reference sequence). This CDR3 spans 14 amino acids. CDR3 residues: CSASTGRNNQPQHF.

V is TRBV4-1 and J is TRBJ2-3; TCRdb names TRBD1, which stays unverified in the absence of DNA. Per germline, CDR1 MGHRA and CDR2 YSYEKL. The CDR3 spans 18 residues. Here the CDR3 reads CASSQVYGTGGVADTQYF.

The chain employs TRBV9 and TRBJ1-1; TCRdb reports TRBD1, a call that lacks DNA to check it against. Germline assignment: CDR1 SGDLS and CDR2 YYNGEE. The CDR3 totals 13 residues. CDR3 amino acids: CASSPQQGSEAFF.